A single TCR beta chain is shown here with its context. Its specificity is not known. Among the donors, all were healthy bone marrow donors. The sample is drawn from a study of cytomegalovirus exposure and HLA in healthy donors. Regarding the study as a whole: It was assumed in the presence/absence analyses that sequencing depth was roughly uniform across donors. Indistinguishable V segments, including TRBV6-2 and TRBV6-3, were excluded. DRB1 had the most TCR associations and HLA-C the fewest, a later analysis found, with rates varying by HLA locus.

V was pared by 0 bases and J by 4 bases, with 7 bases between. CDR3 length: 13 amino acids. The V gene's germline CDR1 is SGHRS and CDR2 YFSETQ. Primers for the PCR totalled 60 Vbeta and 13 Jbeta. This table comes from immunoSEQ multiplex PCR, and its TCRdb copy is limited to in-frame clones, with some not included. Here the sample spans tens of thousands of clones, 70% to 80% being singletons. The chain is built from TRBV5-1 and TRBJ1-1; the D is unclear. The sequence was collected from a female donor in good health and CMV-seronegative. Sequenced material: PBMCs. The CDR3 region has the DNA TGCGCCAGCAGCTTGGAAGGAGGCACTGAAGCTTTCTTT. Translation gives CASSLEGGTEAFF.